The rows below give T cell receptor beta chains drawn from one sample of a study of long-term antiretroviral therapy in people with HIV. The repertoire was sequenced with immunoSEQ multiplex PCR; TCRdb's copy has only in-frame clones and lacks some. The table shows about 36,000 clones, with around three quarters occurring only once. The source was unsorted PBMCs, collected 3.4 years after starting antiretroviral therapy. All receptors come from a young man with HIV. The CDR3 runs from the conserved cysteine through the conserved F or W. Fields, in order: D gene, V gene, clone size, J gene, CDR3 protein, CDR3 DNA. A D gene is named only where the DNA matches it firmly. A row's size may be missing; if present it is once, few, many or a size class.

>NA|TRBV7-2|NA|TRBJ2-7
CASRPHGQGDHEQYF
TGTGCCAGCAGACCCCATGGGCAGGGTGACCACGAGCAGTACTTC
>TRBD1|TRBV5-6|NA|TRBJ2-7
CASSLAGQFYEQYF
TGTGCCAGCAGCTTGGCGGGACAGTTCTACGAGCAGTACTTC
>NA|TRBV18|NA|TRBJ2-1
CASSPRRDLNEQFF
TGTGCCAGCTCCCCAAGGAGGGATTTGAATGAGCAGTTCTTC
>NA|TRBV19|NA|TRBJ1-5
CASSIKGRRVYDQPQHF
TGTGCCAGTAGTATAAAAGGGCGCAGGGTTTACGATCAGCCCCAGCATTTT
>NA|TRBV13|NA|TRBJ1-1
CASSLGAQPEAFF
TGTGCCAGCAGCTTGGGAGCCCAGCCTGAAGCTTTCTTT
>NA|TRBV10-1|NA|TRBJ2-7
CASSESGQYYEQYF
TGCGCCAGCAGTGAGTCAGGACAGTACTACGAGCAGTACTTC
>TRBD2|TRBV5-1|NA|TRBJ2-5
CASSLVLAGEETQYF
TGCGCCAGCAGCTTGGTCCTAGCGGGAGAAGAGACCCAGTACTTC
>NA|TRBV7-9|few|TRBJ2-2
CASSGEDPPNTGELFF
TGTGCCAGCAGCGGGGAGGACCCGCCGAACACCGGGGAGCTGTTTTTT
>NA|TRBV2|NA|TRBJ1-2
CASSETGSYGYTF
TGTGCCAGCAGTGAAACAGGGAGCTATGGCTACACCTTC
>NA|TRBV4-2|NA|TRBJ2-6
CASSLRSGSGANVLTF
TGTGCCAGCAGCCTCAGGTCAGGTTCTGGGGCCAACGTCCTGACTTTC
>NA|TRBV27|NA|TRBJ2-7
CASRWGTLGAYEQYF
TGTGCCAGCAGGTGGGGGACGCTTGGGGCCTACGAGCAGTACTTC
>TRBD2|TRBV18|once|TRBJ2-3
CASAQGRGGSADTQYF
TGTGCCAGCGCCCAGGGCCGTGGCGGGAGTGCAGATACGCAGTATTTT
>TRBD1|TRBV28|NA|TRBJ1-4
CASSIRDRVREKLFF
TGTGCCAGCAGTATTAGGGACAGGGTACGTGAAAAACTGTTTTTT
>NA|TRBV7-9|NA|TRBJ1-1
CASSLGVTEAFF
TGTGCCAGCAGCTTGGGGGTAACTGAAGCTTTCTTT
>NA|TRBV28|NA|TRBJ1-1
CASSTNPGLSAFF
TGTGCCAGCAGCACCAACCCGGGACTCTCCGCTTTCTTT
>NA|TRBV6-4|NA|TRBJ1-1
CASSELENTEAFF
TGTGCCAGCAGTGAGTTAGAGAACACTGAAGCTTTCTTT
>TRBD2|TRBV5-1|NA|TRBJ2-3
CASSSSGMADTQYF
TGCGCCAGCAGCTCGAGCGGGATGGCAGATACGCAGTATTTT
>TRBD2|TRBV7-6|NA|TRBJ2-6
CASSSGGGVVGANVLTF
TGTGCCAGCAGCTCCGGGGGGGGTGTGGTCGGGGCCAACGTCCTGACTTTC
>NA|TRBV10-2|NA|TRBJ2-3
CASNRDDTDTQYF
TGCGCCAGCAACAGGGATGATACAGATACGCAGTATTTT
>NA|TRBV6-6|NA|TRBJ1-3
CASSRPRNTIYF
TGTGCCAGCAGTCGGCCGAGAAACACCATATATTTT
>NA|TRBV9|NA|TRBJ2-5
CASSVDAGWGIKETQYF
TGTGCCAGCAGCGTAGATGCCGGGTGGGGAATTAAAGAGACCCAGTACTTC
>TRBD1|TRBV7-2|few|TRBJ2-2
CASSPGTGLSGELFF
TGTGCCAGCAGCCCAGGGACAGGGCTATCTGGGGAGCTGTTTTTT
>TRBD1|TRBV28|NA|TRBJ1-2
CASGAQGDGYGHTF
TGTGCCAGCGGCGCCCAGGGGGATGGCTATGGCCACACCTTC
>NA|TRBV7-9|NA|TRBJ2-2
CASSLSSYTGELFF
TGTGCCAGCAGCTTATCCTCATACACCGGGGAGCTGTTTTTT
>NA|TRBV5-1|NA|TRBJ2-1
CASSQNQGSGEQFF
TGCGCCAGCAGCCAGAACCAGGGTAGTGGTGAGCAGTTCTTC
>NA|TRBV19|NA|TRBJ1-4
CASSATRDWYNEKLFF
TGTGCCAGTAGTGCGACCCGGGACTGGTATAATGAAAAACTGTTTTTT
>NA|TRBV7-2|once|TRBJ1-5
CASSPSPSRNQPQHF
TGTGCCAGCAGCCCGAGTCCCAGCCGAAATCAGCCCCAGCATTTT
>NA|TRBV29-1|NA|TRBJ1-1
CSAVGTEAFF
TGCAGCGCTGTTGGCACTGAAGCTTTCTTT
>TRBD1|TRBV7-9|NA|TRBJ1-5
CASSSIDRAGQPQHF
TGTGCCAGCAGCTCAATTGACAGGGCGGGACAGCCCCAGCATTTT
>TRBD1|TRBV9|NA|TRBJ1-2
CASSAQGQGRGYGYTF
TGTGCCAGCAGCGCCCAGGGACAGGGAAGAGGCTATGGCTACACCTTC
>NA|TRBV15|NA|TRBJ2-2
CATSRETQGLYDTGELFF
TGTGCCACCAGCAGAGAAACCCAGGGGTTGTATGACACCGGGGAGCTGTTTTTT
>NA|TRBV11-2|once|TRBJ2-5
CASGGTEETQYF
TGTGCCAGCGGGGGGACGGAAGAGACCCAGTACTTC
>NA|TRBV18|NA|TRBJ2-3
CASSPPNTDTQYF
TGTGCCAGCTCACCACCGAACACAGATACGCAGTATTTT
>NA|TRBV28|few|TRBJ2-7
CASSLRQVYEQYF
TGTGCCAGCAGTTTACGCCAGGTGTACGAGCAGTACTTC
>TRBD1|TRBV5-4|NA|TRBJ2-3
CASSLGDRAEVDTQYF
TGTGCCAGCAGCTTGGGGGACAGGGCAGAGGTGGATACGCAGTATTTT
>TRBD2|TRBV7-2|NA|TRBJ2-7
CASSLALGRAHYEQYF
TGTGCCAGCAGCTTAGCGCTCGGGAGGGCCCACTACGAGCAGTACTTC
>TRBD1|TRBV28|NA|TRBJ2-4
CASSSSGTGKNIQYF
TGTGCCAGCAGTTCGTCCGGGACAGGGAAAAACATTCAGTACTTC
>NA|TRBV29-1|NA|TRBJ2-7
CSVLANSYEQYF
TGCAGCGTTTTAGCGAACTCCTACGAGCAGTACTTC
>NA|TRBV5-1|once|TRBJ1-1
CASSLVELMNTEAFF
TGCGCCAGCAGCTTGGTGGAGCTAATGAACACTGAAGCTTTCTTT
>NA|TRBV5-1|NA|TRBJ2-7
CASSFGGSAYEQYF
TGCGCCAGCAGCTTTGGGGGGAGCGCCTACGAGCAGTACTTC
>NA|TRBV5-6|NA|TRBJ2-3
CASSPPVSTDTQYF
TGTGCCAGCAGCCCACCAGTTAGCACAGATACGCAGTATTTT
>NA|TRBV11-2|NA|TRBJ2-7
CASSPQVGAYEQYF
TGTGCCAGCAGCCCCCAGGTAGGGGCCTACGAGCAGTACTTC
>NA|TRBV9|NA|TRBJ2-2
CASSVEAFTGELFF
TGTGCCAGCAGCGTAGAGGCATTCACCGGGGAGCTGTTTTTT
>NA|TRBV27|NA|TRBJ2-1
CASSPFGRDPATGEQFF
TGTGCCAGCAGTCCCTTCGGGCGGGACCCGGCTACAGGGGAGCAGTTCTTC
>NA|TRBV5-4|NA|TRBJ2-7
CASSLDGGVGEQYF
TGTGCCAGCAGCTTGGATGGGGGAGTAGGTGAGCAGTACTTC
>NA|TRBV7-9|few|TRBJ2-7
CASSQTRVGFVVEQYF
TGTGCCAGCAGCCAGACTCGGGTAGGGTTCGTGGTCGAGCAGTACTTC
>NA|TRBV7-9|NA|TRBJ2-7
CASSLDGTPRPYEQYF
TGTGCCAGCAGCTTGGACGGGACCCCTAGACCCTACGAGCAGTACTTC
>TRBD2|TRBV29-1|NA|TRBJ2-1
CSAAGALAGDLSYNEQFF
TGCAGCGCCGCCGGGGCCCTAGCGGGAGACTTGTCCTACAATGAGCAGTTCTTC
>TRBD1|TRBV5-1|NA|TRBJ2-4
CASSFRTGGENIQYF
TGCGCCAGCAGCTTCCGGACAGGGGGCGAAAACATTCAGTACTTC
>TRBD1|TRBV5-6|NA|TRBJ1-5
CASSVQGAPQPQHF
TGTGCCAGCAGCGTGCAGGGGGCACCTCAGCCCCAGCATTTT
>NA|TRBV2|NA|TRBJ1-4
CASRQGANEKLFF
TGTGCCAGCAGACAGGGAGCTAATGAAAAACTGTTTTTT
>NA|TRBV15|NA|TRBJ2-1
CATSGPDGVGEPYNEQFF
TGTGCCACCAGCGGCCCTGACGGGGTAGGGGAACCTTACAATGAGCAGTTCTTC
>NA|TRBV19|NA|TRBJ2-7
CASSIRESYEQYF
TGTGCCAGTAGTATACGCGAATCCTACGAGCAGTACTTC
>NA|TRBV19|NA|TRBJ1-5
CASTGRVSNQPQHF
TGTGCCAGTACCGGCAGGGTAAGCAATCAGCCCCAGCATTTT
>NA|TRBV7-9|few|TRBJ1-5
CASTLGDQPQHF
TGTGCCAGCACCCTGGGAGATCAGCCCCAGCATTTT
>TRBD1|TRBV19|NA|TRBJ1-2
CASSSDRGVDYGYTF
TGTGCCAGTAGTAGCGACAGGGGAGTGGACTATGGCTACACCTTC
>TRBD2|TRBV11-1|NA|TRBJ2-7
CASSLNRAGEGEQYF
TGTGCCAGCAGCTTAAATAGAGCGGGAGAGGGCGAGCAGTACTTC